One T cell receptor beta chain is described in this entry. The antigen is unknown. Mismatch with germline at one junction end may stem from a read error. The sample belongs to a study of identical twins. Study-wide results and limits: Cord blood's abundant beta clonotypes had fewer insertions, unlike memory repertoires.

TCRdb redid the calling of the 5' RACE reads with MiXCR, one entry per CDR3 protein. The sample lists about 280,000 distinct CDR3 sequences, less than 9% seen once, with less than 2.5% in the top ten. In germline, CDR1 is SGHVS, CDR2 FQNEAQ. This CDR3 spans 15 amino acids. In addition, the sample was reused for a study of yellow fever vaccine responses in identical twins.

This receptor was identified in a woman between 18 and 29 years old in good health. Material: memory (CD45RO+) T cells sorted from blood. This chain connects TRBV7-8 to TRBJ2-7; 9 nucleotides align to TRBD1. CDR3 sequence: CASSLGQGSSYVQYF. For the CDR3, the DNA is TGTGCCAGCAGCCTAGGACAGGGGAGCTCCTACGTGCAGTACTTC.